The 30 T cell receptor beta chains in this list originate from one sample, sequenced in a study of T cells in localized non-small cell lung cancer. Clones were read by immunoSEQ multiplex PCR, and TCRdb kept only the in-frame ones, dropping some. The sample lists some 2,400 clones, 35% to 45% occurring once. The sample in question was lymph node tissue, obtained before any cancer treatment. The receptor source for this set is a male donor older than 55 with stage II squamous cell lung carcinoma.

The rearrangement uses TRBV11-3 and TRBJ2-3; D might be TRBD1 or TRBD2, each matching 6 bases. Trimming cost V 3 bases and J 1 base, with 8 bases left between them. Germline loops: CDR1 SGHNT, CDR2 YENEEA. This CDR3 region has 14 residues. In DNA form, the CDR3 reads TGTGCCAGCAGCTTCGGGGGCGGCACAGATACGCAGTATTTT. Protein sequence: CASSFGGGTDTQYF.

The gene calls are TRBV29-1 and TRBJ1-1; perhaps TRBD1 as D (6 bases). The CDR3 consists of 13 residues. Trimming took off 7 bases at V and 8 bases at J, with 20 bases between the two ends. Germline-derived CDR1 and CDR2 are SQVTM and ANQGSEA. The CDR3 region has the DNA TGCAGCGCCATTTTGGACGCCCAGGGGGAAGCTTTCTTT. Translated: CSAILDAQGEAFF.

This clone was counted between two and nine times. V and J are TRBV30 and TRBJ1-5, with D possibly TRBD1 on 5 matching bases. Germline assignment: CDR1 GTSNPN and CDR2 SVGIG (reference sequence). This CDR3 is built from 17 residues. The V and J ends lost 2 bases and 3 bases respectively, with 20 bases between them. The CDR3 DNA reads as TGTGCCTGGAGTAGCACAGAGGGGCTCTGGGTCAATCAGCCCCAGCATTTT. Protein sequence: CAWSSTEGLWVNQPQHF.

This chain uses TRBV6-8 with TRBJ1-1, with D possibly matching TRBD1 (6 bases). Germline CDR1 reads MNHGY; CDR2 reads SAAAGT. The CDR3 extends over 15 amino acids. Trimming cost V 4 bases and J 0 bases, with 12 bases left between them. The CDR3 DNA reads TGTGCCAGCAGTTTTGACAGGCGGCTGAACACTGAAGCTTTCTTT. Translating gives CASSFDRRLNTEAFF.

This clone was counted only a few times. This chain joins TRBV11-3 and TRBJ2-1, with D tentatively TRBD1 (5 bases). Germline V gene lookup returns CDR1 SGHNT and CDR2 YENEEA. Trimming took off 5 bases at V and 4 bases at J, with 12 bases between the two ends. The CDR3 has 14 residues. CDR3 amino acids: CASSNQGQYNEQFF. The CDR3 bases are TGTGCCAGCAGCAATCAGGGCCAGTACAATGAGCAGTTCTTC.

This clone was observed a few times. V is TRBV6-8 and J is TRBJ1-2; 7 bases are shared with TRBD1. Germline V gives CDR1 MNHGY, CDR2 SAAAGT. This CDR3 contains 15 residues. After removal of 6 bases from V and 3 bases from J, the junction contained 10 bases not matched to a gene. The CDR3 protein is CASSPRTGGDYGYTF. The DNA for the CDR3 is TGTGCCAGCAGCCCTAGGACAGGAGGAGACTATGGCTACACCTTC.

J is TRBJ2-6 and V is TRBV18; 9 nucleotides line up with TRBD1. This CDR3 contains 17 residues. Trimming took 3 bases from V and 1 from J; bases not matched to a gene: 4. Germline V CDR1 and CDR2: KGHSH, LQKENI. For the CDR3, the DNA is TGTGCCAGCTCACCCCGGGACAGGGCTTCTGGGGCCAACGTCCTGACTTTC. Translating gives CASSPRDRASGANVLTF.

The DNA of the CDR3 is TGTGCCAGTAGTTCGGGTCTCTCCTACGAGCAGTACTTC. As protein: CASSSGLSYEQYF. The chain is built from TRBV19 and TRBJ2-7; no reliable D call. This CDR3 region has 13 residues. Trimming removed 5 bases at V and 0 bases at J, with 8 bases between. Germline V CDR1 and CDR2: LNHDA, SQIVND (reference sequence). Combining the CDR3 with reference TRBV19 and TRBJ2-7 gives the whole variable domain DGGITQSPKYLFRKEGQNVTLSCEQNLNHDAMYWYRQDPGQGLRLIYYSQIVNDFQKGDIAEGYSVSREKKESFPLTVTSAQKNPTAFYLCASSSGLSYEQYFGPGTRLTVT.

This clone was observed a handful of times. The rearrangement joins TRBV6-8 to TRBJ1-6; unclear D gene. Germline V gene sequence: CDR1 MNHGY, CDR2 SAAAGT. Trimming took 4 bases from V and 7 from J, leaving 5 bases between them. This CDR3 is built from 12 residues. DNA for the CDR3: TGTGCCAGCAGTTTTAGGAATTCACCCCTCCACTTT. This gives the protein CASSFRNSPLHF.

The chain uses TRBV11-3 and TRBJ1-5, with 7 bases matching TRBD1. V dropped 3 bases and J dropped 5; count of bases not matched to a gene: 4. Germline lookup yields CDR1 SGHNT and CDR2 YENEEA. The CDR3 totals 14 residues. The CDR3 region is CASSLVTGDQPQHF. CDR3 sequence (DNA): TGTGCCAGCAGCTTGGTAACAGGGGATCAGCCCCAGCATTTT.

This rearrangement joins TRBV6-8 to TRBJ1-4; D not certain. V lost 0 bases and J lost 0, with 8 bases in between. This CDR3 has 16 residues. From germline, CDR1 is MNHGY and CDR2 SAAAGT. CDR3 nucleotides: TGTGCCAGCAGTTACTCTGCTTTTGCAACTAATGAAAAACTGTTTTTT. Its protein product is CASSYSAFATNEKLFF.

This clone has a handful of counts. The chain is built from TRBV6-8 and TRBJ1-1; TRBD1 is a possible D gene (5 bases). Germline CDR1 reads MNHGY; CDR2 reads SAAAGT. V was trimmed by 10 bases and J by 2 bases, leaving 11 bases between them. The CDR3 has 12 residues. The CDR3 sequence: CAIRQSNTEAFF. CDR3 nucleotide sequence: TGTGCCATCAGACAGAGTAACACTGAAGCTTTCTTT.

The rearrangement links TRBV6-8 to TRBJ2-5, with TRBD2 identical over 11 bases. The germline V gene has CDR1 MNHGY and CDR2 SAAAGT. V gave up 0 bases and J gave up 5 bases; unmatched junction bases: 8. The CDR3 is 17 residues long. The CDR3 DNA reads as TGTGCCAGCAGTTACTCGAGGGGGACTAGCGGTCGGGAGACCCAGTACTTC. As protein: CASSYSRGTSGRETQYF.

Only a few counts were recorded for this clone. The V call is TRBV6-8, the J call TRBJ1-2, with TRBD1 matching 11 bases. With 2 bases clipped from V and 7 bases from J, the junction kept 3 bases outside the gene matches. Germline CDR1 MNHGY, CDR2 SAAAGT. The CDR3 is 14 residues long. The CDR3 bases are TGTGCCAGCAGTTACCGGACAGGGGGCGCTGGCTACACCTTC. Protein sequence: CASSYRTGGAGYTF.

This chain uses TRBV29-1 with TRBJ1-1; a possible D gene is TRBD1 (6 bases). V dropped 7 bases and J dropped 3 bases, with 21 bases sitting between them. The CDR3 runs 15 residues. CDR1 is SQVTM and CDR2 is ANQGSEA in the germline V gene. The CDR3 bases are TGCAGCGGACAGGACCTACCCATGAGAGACACTGAAGCTTTCTTT. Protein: CSGQDLPMRDTEAFF.

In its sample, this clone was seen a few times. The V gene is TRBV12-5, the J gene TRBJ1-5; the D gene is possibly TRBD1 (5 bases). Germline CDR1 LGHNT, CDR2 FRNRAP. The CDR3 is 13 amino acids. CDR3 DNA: TGTGCCAGCACCCGGGGCAGCAATCAGCCCCAGCATTTT. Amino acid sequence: CASTRGSNQPQHF.

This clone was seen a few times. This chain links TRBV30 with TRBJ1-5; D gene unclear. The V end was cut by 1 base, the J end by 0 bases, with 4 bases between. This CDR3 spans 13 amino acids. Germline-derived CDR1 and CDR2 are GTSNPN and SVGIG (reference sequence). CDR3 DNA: TGTGCCTGGAGTGGAGATAGCAATCAGCCCCAGCATTTT. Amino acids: CAWSGDSNQPQHF.

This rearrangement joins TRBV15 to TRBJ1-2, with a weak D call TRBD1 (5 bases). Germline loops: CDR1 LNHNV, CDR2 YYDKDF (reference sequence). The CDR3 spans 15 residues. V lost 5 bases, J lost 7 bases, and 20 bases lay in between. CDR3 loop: CATSSTGVGVGGYTF. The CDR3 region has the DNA TGTGCCACCAGCTCAACGGGGGTAGGGGTCGGTGGCTACACCTTC.

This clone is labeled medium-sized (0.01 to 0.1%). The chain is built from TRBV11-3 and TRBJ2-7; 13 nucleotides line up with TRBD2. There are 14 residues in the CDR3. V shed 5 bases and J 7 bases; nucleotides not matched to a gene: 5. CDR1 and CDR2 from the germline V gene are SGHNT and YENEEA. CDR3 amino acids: CASSMGLAGSEQYF. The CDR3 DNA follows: TGTGCCAGCAGCATGGGACTAGCGGGAAGTGAGCAGTACTTC.

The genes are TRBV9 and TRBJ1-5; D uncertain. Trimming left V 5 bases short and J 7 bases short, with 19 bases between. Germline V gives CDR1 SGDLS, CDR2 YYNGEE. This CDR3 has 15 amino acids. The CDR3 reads CASSEAQTTGQPQHF. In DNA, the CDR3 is TGTGCCAGCAGTGAAGCGCAAACGACTGGACAGCCCCAGCATTTT.

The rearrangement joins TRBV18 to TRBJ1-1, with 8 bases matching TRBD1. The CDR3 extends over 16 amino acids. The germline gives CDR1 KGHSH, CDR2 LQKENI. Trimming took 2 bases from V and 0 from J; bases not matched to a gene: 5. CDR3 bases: TGTGCCAGCTCACCAGTAGGACAGGGAGTGAACACTGAAGCTTTCTTT. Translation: CASSPVGQGVNTEAFF.

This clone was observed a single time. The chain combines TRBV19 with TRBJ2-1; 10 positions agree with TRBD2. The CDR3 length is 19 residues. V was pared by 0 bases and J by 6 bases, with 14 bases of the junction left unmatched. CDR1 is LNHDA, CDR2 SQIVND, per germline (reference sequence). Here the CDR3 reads CASSIDLSLLAGVGNEQFF. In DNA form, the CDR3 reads TGTGCCAGTAGTATAGATCTAAGCCTCCTAGCGGGAGTCGGCAATGAGCAGTTCTTC.

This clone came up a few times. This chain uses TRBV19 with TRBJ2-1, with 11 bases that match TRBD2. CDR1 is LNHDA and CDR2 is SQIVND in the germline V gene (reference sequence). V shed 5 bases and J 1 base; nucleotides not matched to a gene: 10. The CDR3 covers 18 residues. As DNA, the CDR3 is TGTGCCAGTAGTCCTAGGGGGACTAGCGGTCCTTCCTACAATGAGCAGTTCTTC. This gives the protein CASSPRGTSGPSYNEQFF. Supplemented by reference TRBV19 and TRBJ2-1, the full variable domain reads DGGITQSPKYLFRKEGQNVTLSCEQNLNHDAMYWYRQDPGQGLRLIYYSQIVNDFQKGDIAEGYSVSREKKESFPLTVTSAQKNPTAFYLCASSPRGTSGPSYNEQFFGPGTRLTVL.

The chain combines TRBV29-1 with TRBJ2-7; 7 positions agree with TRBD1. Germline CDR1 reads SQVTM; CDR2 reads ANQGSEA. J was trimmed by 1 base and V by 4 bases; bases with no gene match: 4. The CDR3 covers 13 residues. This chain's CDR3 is CSVGDSLSYEQYF. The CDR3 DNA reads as TGCAGCGTTGGGGACAGCCTATCCTACGAGCAGTACTTC.

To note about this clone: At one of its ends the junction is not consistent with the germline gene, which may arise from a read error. The CDR3 protein is CATSLGTGTSNSSLHF. CDR3 sequence (DNA): TGTGCCACCAGCTTGGGGACAGGGACCTCCAATTCATCCCTCCACTTT. The V call is TRBV15, the J call TRBJ1-6, with 9 positions matching TRBD1. CDR1 LNHNV and CDR2 YYDKDF come from the germline V gene (reference sequence). The CDR3 is made up of 16 amino acids.

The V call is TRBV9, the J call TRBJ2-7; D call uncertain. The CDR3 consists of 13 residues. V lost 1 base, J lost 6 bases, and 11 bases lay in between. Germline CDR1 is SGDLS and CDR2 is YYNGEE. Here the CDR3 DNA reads TGTGCCAGCAGCGTAACTGAATCGGGCGAGCAGTACTTC. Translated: CASSVTESGEQYF. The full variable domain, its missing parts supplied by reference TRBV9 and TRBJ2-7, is DSGVTQTPKHLITATGQRVTLRCSPRSGDLSVYWYQQSLDQGLQFLIQYYNGEERAKGNILERFSAQQFPDLHSELNLSSLELGDSALYFCASSVTESGEQYFGPGTRLTVT.

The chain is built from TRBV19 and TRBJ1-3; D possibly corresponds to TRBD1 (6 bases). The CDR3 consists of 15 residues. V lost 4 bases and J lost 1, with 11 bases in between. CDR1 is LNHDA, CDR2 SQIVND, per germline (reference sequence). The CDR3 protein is CASSSAGESGNTIYF. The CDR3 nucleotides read TGTGCCAGTAGTAGTGCAGGGGAATCTGGAAACACCATATATTTT.

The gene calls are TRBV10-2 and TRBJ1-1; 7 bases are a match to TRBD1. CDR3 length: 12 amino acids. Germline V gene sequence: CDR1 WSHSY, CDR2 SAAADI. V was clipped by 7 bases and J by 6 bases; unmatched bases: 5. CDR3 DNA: TGCGCCAGCACAGGGGGGAGCCCTGAAGCTTTCTTT. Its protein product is CASTGGSPEAFF.

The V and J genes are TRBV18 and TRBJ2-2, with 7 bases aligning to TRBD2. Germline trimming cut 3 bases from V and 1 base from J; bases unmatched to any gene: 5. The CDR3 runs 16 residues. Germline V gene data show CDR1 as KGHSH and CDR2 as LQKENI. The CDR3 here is CASSPSAGVNTGELFF. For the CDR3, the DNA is TGTGCCAGCTCACCTTCTGCGGGAGTGAACACCGGGGAGCTGTTTTTT. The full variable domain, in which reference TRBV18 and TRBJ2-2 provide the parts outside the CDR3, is NAGVMQNPRHLVRRRGQEARLRCSPMKGHSHVYWYRQLPEEGLKFMVYLQKENIIDESGMPKERFSAEFPKEGPSILRIQQVVRGDSAAYFCASSPSAGVNTGELFFGEGSRLTVL.

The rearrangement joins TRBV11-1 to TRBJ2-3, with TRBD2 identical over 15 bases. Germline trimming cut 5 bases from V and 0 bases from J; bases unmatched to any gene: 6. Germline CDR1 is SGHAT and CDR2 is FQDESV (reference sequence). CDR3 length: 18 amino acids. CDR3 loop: CASSLGLAGGLSTDTQYF. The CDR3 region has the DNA TGTGCCAGCAGCCTGGGACTAGCGGGGGGCCTAAGCACAGATACGCAGTATTTT.